The clone carrying this TCR beta chain showed up just a few times. Its matching antigen is unknown. The CDR3 spans 15 residues. Per the germline V gene, CDR1 is KGHSH and CDR2 is LQKENI. V dropped 6 bases and J dropped 2 bases, with 14 bases sitting between them. The data originate from a study of beta chain features in type 1 diabetes. General observations from the study: The naive, central memory and Treg TCRB repertoires showed an apparent similarity that was greater among patients than among healthy donors. PCR might pick shorter templates more often, in the same way for patients and controls.

The study reverse transcribed the entire isolated RNA, so it sequenced expressed TCRB transcripts. Profiling relied on immunoSEQ multiplex PCR, and the TCRdb table lists in-frame clones only, not all of them. In the table there are 390,000 or so clones, approximately 15% of which are singletons. Sequenced sample: naive CD4+ T cells from blood. This chain joins TRBV18 and TRBJ1-5; D perhaps matches TRBD1 (6 bases). The clonotype originates from a man younger than 45 in good health. The CDR3 is CASSPGASGNQPQHF. The CDR3 DNA follows: TGTGCCAGCTCCCCGGGGGCCTCCGGCAATCAGCCCCAGCATTTT.